These T cell receptor beta chains were read from a single sample in a study of blood T cell repertoires in COVID-19. Profiling relied on immunoSEQ multiplex PCR, and the TCRdb table lists in-frame clones only, not all of them. The data contain approximately 31,000 clones, about 85% of them singletons. Sequenced: peripheral blood. The receptors were gathered from a woman aged 80 or older with active or convalescent COVID-19. The conserved cysteine and the conserved F or W are not part of the CDR3 here. A D gene is named only where the DNA matches it firmly.

-	TRBV6-4	TRBJ2-7	ASRSEEEAAYEQY
-	TRBV18	TRBJ1-1	ASSPQTGTEAF
TRBD2	TRBV5-4	TRBJ2-3	ASSLEASGATDTQY
TRBD1	TRBV3-1/TRBV3-2	TRBJ1-2	ASSQDLGTGVSRGGYT
-	TRBV3-1/TRBV3-2	TRBJ2-7	ASSRGTHTYEQY
TRBD1	TRBV5-1	TRBJ2-7	ASSPGGQGYEQY
-	TRBV5-1	TRBJ1-1	ASSRGNTEAF
-	TRBV5-6	TRBJ2-7	ASSLNAGTEQY
-	TRBV5-1	TRBJ1-3	ASSQEDGNTIY
-	TRBV19	TRBJ2-7	ASSQQGYEQY
-	TRBV5-1	TRBJ1-2	ASSIQGFGGDGYT
TRBD2	TRBV14	TRBJ2-5	ASSQRTSGGETQY
TRBD1	TRBV5-1	TRBJ2-2	ASSETGGGTGELF
-	TRBV7-3	TRBJ2-1	ASGAGQRNEQF
-	TRBV18	TRBJ1-5	ASSPPPGKSNQPQH
TRBD1	TRBV5-5	TRBJ1-6	ASSSGTGGNSPLH
TRBD2	TRBV28	TRBJ2-1	ASNQRGVYEQF
-	TRBV7-9	TRBJ2-7	ASSLARLGGSYEQY
TRBD1	TRBV27	TRBJ1-1	ASSLGQIPMNTEAF
-	TRBV20-1	TRBJ1-1	SATSVPEAF
-	TRBV28	TRBJ1-1	ASAPAVQGTEAF
-	TRBV12-3/TRBV12-4	TRBJ1-2	ASTYGGEGYT
-	TRBV7-8	TRBJ1-2	ASSLGTAAKINYGYT